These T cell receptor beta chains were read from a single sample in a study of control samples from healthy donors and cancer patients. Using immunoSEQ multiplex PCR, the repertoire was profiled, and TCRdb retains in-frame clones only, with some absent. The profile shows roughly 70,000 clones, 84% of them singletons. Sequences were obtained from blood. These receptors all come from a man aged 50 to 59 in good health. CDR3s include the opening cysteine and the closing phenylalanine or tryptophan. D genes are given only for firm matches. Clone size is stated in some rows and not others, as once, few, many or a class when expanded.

DNA: TGTGCCATCAGTGAGTTTTCCGCCAACACTGAAGCTTTCTTT; CDR3: CAISEFSANTEAFF; size: NA; D: NA; length: 14; J: TRBJ1-1; V: TRBV10-3
DNA: TGTGCCAGCAGCAAAGCGGTAGGGGGGGCAAACCGTTACTCTGGGGCCAACGTCCTGACTTTC; CDR3: CASSKAVGGANRYSGANVLTF; size: few; D: NA; length: 21; J: TRBJ2-6; V: TRBV21-1
DNA: TGTGCTAGTGGTTTGGTATTTGAGCAGTTCTTC; CDR3: CASGLVFEQFF; size: NA; D: NA; length: 11; J: TRBJ2-1; V: TRBV12-5
DNA: TGTGCCAGCAGGCGGGGCGGACAGGGTGATTATGGCTACACCTTC; CDR3: CASRRGGQGDYGYTF; size: NA; D: TRBD1; length: 15; J: TRBJ1-2; V: TRBV7-9
DNA: TGCAGTGCTAGTTCGGTGACCACTGAAGCTTTCTTT; CDR3: CSASSVTTEAFF; size: NA; D: NA; length: 12; J: TRBJ1-1; V: TRBV20-1
DNA: TGTGCCAGCAGCCTCAAAGAGGGGCGCGGGGAAAAACTGTTTTTT; CDR3: CASSLKEGRGEKLFF; size: NA; D: NA; length: 15; J: TRBJ1-4; V: TRBV6-4
DNA: TGTGCCAGCAGTACCGGGGCCTTCTACATCAACTATGGCTACACCTTC; CDR3: CASSTGAFYINYGYTF; size: NA; D: NA; length: 16; J: TRBJ1-2; V: TRBV2
DNA: TGCGCCAGCAGCCAGGGACAGGGGCCCTATGGCTACACCTTC; CDR3: CASSQGQGPYGYTF; size: NA; D: TRBD1; length: 14; J: TRBJ1-2; V: TRBV4-3
DNA: TGTGCCAGCAGCTTAGACCCTAGCGCGAATGAGCAGTTCTTC; CDR3: CASSLDPSANEQFF; size: NA; D: NA; length: 14; J: TRBJ2-1; V: TRBV7-9
DNA: TGTGCCAGCTCACCTACCCAAGAGACCCAGTACTTC; CDR3: CASSPTQETQYF; size: once; D: NA; length: 12; J: TRBJ2-5; V: TRBV18